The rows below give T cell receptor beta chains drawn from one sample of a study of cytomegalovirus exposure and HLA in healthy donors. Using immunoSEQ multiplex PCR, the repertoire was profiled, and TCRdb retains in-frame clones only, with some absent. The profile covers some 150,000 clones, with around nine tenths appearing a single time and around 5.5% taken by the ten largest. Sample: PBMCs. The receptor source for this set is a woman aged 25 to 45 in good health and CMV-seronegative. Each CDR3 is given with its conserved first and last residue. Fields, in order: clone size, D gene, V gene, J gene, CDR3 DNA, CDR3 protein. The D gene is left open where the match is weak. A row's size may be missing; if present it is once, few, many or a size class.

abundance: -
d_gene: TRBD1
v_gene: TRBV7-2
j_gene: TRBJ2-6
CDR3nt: TGTGCCAGCAGCTTGAGCAGGGGGCAAGTTGCTGGGGCCAACGTCCTGACTTTC
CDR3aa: CASSLSRGQVAGANVLTF

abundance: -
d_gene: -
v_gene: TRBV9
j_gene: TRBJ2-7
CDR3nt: TGTGCCAGCAGCCCCGTTGGGGGCCACGAGCAGTACTTC
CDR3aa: CASSPVGGHEQYF

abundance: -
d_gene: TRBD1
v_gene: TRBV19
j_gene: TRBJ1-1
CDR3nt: TGTGCCAGTTGGACAGGGGGAAGGGGGAACACTGAAGCTTTCTTT
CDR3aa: CASWTGGRGNTEAFF

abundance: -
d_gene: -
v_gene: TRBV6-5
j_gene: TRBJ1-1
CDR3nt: TGTGCCAGCAGTTACCCCGGACAGCGAGTTGATGAAGCTTTCTTT
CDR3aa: CASSYPGQRVDEAFF

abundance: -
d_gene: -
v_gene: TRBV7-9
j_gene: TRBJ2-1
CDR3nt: TGTGCCAGCAGCTTAGTCTCGGGAGTCGCCAGCAATGAGCAGTTCTTC
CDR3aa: CASSLVSGVASNEQFF

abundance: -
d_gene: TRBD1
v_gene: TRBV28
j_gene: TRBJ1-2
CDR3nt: TGTGCCAGCAGTTTATGGGGACAGGCCTATGGCTACACCTTC
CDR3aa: CASSLWGQAYGYTF

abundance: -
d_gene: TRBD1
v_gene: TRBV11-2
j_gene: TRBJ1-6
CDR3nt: TGTGCCAGCAGACCCCTAGGGACAGTTTATAATTCACCCCTCCACTTT
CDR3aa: CASRPLGTVYNSPLHF

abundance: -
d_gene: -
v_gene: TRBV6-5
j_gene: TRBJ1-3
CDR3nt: TGTGCCAGCAGTCCCCCGGGGGCTGGAAACACCATATATTTT
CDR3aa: CASSPPGAGNTIYF

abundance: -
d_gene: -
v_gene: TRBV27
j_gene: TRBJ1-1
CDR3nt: TGTGCCAGCAGCCCAACCGGCAGGGTTGATCCTGAAGCTTTCTTT
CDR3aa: CASSPTGRVDPEAFF

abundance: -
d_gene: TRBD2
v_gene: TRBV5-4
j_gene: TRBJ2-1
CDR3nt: TGTGCCAGCAGCTTGAAGACTAGCGCCGCCTACAATGAGCAGTTCTTC
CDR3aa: CASSLKTSAAYNEQFF

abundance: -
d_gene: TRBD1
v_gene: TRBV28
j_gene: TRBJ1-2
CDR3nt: TGTGCCAGCTCAAGTGGAGACAGGGGTGCTCATGGCTACACCTTC
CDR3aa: CASSSGDRGAHGYTF

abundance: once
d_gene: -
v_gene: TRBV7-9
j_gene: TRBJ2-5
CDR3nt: TGTGCCAGCAGCTTAGAGAGAGGGCTTGGTTCCCAGTACTTC
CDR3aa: CASSLERGLGSQYF

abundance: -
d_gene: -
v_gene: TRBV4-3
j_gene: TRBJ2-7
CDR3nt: TGCGCCAGCAGCCAAGATGGGGGGTCCTACGAGCAGTACTTC
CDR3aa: CASSQDGGSYEQYF

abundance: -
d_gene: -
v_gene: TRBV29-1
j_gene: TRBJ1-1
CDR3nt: TGCAGCGGCGGGGGTGTTACTGAAGCTTTCTTT
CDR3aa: CSGGGVTEAFF

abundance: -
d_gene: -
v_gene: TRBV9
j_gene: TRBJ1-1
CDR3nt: TGTGCCAGCAGCGTAGGTCCCGTTCCTGACACTGAAGCTTTCTTT
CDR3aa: CASSVGPVPDTEAFF

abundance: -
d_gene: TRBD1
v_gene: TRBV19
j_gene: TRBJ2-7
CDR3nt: TGTGCCAGTAGTATGACGGGACAGGCCTCCTACGAGCAGTACTTC
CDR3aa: CASSMTGQASYEQYF

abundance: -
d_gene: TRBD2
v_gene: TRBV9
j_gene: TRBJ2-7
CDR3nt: TGTGCCAGCAGCCGAGGACTAGCGGGTCGCCTCCACTACGAGCAGTACTTC
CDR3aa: CASSRGLAGRLHYEQYF

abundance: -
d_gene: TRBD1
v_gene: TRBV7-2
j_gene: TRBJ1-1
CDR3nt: TGTGCCAGCAGCCCCCGCCGGGACAGGGGGCCGGGTGAAGCTTTCTTT
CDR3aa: CASSPRRDRGPGEAFF

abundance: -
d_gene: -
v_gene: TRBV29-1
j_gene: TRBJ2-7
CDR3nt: TGCAGCGTAAAGGAGGGCGCCTACGAGCAGTACTTC
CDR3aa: CSVKEGAYEQYF

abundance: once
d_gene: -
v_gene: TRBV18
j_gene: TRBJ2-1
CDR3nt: TGTGCCAGCTCACAATACAGGGGAGGCTCCTACAATGAGCAGTTCTTC
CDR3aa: CASSQYRGGSYNEQFF

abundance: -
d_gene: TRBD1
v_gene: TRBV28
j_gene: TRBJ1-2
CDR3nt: TGTGCCAGCAGTCTGACAGGGAACTATGGCTACACCTTC
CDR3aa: CASSLTGNYGYTF

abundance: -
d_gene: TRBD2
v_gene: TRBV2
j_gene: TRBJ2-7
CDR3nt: TGTGCCAGCAGGCAGGGCGGGAGTAAGGAGCAGTACTTC
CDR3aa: CASRQGGSKEQYF

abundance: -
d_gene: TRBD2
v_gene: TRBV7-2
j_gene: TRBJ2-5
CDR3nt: TGTGCCAGCAGCCCGGGACTAGCGGGGGGGCCTTGGGAGACCCAGTACTTC
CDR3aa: CASSPGLAGGPWETQYF

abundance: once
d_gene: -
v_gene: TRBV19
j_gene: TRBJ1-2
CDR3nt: TGTGCCAGTAGTCCCCCTCTAAGGGGCTATGGCTACACCTTC
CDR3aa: CASSPPLRGYGYTF

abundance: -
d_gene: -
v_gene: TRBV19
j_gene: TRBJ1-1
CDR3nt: TGTGCCAGTAGTATAGTAGGCAGGCTAGAAGCTTTCTTT
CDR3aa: CASSIVGRLEAFF

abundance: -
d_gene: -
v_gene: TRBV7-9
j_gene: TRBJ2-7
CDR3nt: TGTGCCAGCAGCTCCGACGAGAGGAGGGCGTACGAGCAGTACTTC
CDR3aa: CASSSDERRAYEQYF

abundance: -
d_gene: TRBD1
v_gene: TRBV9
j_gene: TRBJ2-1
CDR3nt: TGTGCCAGCAGCGTAGGGGGACAGGGGTGGTTCGACAATGAGCAGTTCTTC
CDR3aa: CASSVGGQGWFDNEQFF

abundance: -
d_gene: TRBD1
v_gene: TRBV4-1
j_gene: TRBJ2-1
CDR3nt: TGCGCCAGCAGCCAAGTAAGGGGGCGGATCAATGAGCAGTTCTTC
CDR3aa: CASSQVRGRINEQFF

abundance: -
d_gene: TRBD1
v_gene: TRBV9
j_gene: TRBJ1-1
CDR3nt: TGTGCCAGCAGCGTAGATTGGACAGGGGGCACTGAAGCTTTCTTT
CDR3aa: CASSVDWTGGTEAFF

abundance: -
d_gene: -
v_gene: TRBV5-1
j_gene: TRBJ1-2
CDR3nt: TGCGCCAGCAGCTTGGCCCACACCGACTATGGCTACACCTTC
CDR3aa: CASSLAHTDYGYTF

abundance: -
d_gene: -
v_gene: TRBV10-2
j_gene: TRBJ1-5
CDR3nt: TGCGCCAGCAGCCCGGGGGTCGAGCAGCCCCAGCATTTT
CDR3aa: CASSPGVEQPQHF

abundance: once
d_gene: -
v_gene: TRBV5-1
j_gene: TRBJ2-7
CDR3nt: TGCGCCAGCAGCTTTGGTTACAGGACCCAATACGAGCAGTACTTC
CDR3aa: CASSFGYRTQYEQYF

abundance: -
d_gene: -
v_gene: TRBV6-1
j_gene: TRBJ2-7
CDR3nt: TGTGCCAGCAGTGAACTGTTGCAGTACTTC
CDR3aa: CASSELLQYF

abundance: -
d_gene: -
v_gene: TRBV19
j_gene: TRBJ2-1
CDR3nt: TGTGCCAGCACACGAACAAACTCCTACAATGAGCAGTTCTTC
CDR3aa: CASTRTNSYNEQFF

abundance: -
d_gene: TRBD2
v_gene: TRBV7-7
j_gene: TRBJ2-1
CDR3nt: TGTGCCAGCAGCTTACACCCTATACTAGCGGGGGTTTCAAGCTCCTACAATGAGCAGTTCTTC
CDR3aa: CASSLHPILAGVSSSYNEQFF

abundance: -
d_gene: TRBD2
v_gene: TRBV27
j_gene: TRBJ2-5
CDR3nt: TGTGCCAGCAGTTTTAGCGGGAGGGAAGGAGAGACCCAGTACTTC
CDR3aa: CASSFSGREGETQYF

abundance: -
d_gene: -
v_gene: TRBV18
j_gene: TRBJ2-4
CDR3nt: TGTGCCAGCTCACAAACTAGACAGGGAGGTGGCATTCAGTACTTC
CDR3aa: CASSQTRQGGGIQYF

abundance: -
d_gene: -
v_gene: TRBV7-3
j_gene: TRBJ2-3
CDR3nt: TGTGCCAGCAGCTTAACCGGGACAGATACGCAGTATTTT
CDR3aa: CASSLTGTDTQYF